Given below is one T cell receptor beta chain in context. What it binds is unknown. This sample is drawn from a study of cytomegalovirus exposure and HLA in healthy donors. General observations from the study: For TCR beta chains, V- and J-gene trimming was later linked to a missense DCLRE1C variant.

Donors sampled were nominally healthy, though unrecorded immune exposures were likely. V was shortened by 4 bases and J by 0 bases, with 16 bases between the two germline ends. The V gene's germline CDR1 is LGHNA and CDR2 YNFKEQ. This CDR3 has 17 residues. PCR used 60 Vbeta primers and 13 Jbeta primers. Sequenced by immunoSEQ multiplex PCR; TCRdb stores in-frame clones only, minus some. This sample has roughly 190,000 clones, with 60% to 80% found just once. V is TRBV4-2 and J is TRBJ1-3; TRBD1 might be the D (5 bases). The sample comprised PBMCs. The TCR comes from a female donor in good health and CMV-seronegative. The CDR3 reads CASSLKVDGHSGNTIYF. The CDR3 DNA is TGTGCCAGCAGCCTAAAGGTGGACGGACACTCTGGAAACACCATATATTTT.